This T cell receptor beta chain was found in a study of T cells in Graves' hyperthyroidism and ophthalmopathy. Study context: Peripheral blood sampling occurred at initial diagnosis, before any treatment. Study-wide points: Progression to ophthalmopathy was predicted a median of 6.5 months early.

This clonotype was detected many times. Its antigen remains unidentified. Amplification of TCR beta CDR3 regions used RNA as the template. Primed by the HTBI set, a first-round RT-PCR was run on the TCR CDR3. TCRdb used MiXCR to reprocess the multiplex PCR reads, holding one entry per CDR3 protein. The profile shows approximately 600,000 distinct CDR3 sequences, under 15% of them singletons. The CDR3 loop spans 12 amino acids. The ends were cut back, 7 bases at V and 4 bases at J, with 11 bases in the middle. The germline V gene has CDR1 MNHNY and CDR2 SVGAGI (reference sequence). The clonotype originates from a woman aged 40 to 49 with Graves' ophthalmopathy. V usage is TRBV6-6 and J usage is TRBJ2-7; D may correspond to TRBD1 or TRBD2 (5 bases each). Source material: blood. CDR3 bases: TGTGCCAGCACCGGGGACGCTTACGAGCAGTACTTC. Encoded protein: CASTGDAYEQYF.